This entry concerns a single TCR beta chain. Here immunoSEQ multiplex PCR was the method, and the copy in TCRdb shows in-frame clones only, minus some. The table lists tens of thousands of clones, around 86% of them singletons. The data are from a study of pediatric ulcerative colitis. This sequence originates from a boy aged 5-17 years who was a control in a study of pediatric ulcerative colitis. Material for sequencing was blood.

As DNA, the CDR3 is TGTGCCAGCAGTGGGGTTGTAGACGGGTACGAGCAGTACTTC. Translating it yields CASSGVVDGYEQYF. The rearrangement uses TRBV6-1 and TRBJ2-7; D not resolved. Germline CDR1 is MNHNS and CDR2 is SASEGT. V dropped 4 bases and J dropped 4 bases, with 14 bases sitting between them. The CDR3 totals 14 residues.